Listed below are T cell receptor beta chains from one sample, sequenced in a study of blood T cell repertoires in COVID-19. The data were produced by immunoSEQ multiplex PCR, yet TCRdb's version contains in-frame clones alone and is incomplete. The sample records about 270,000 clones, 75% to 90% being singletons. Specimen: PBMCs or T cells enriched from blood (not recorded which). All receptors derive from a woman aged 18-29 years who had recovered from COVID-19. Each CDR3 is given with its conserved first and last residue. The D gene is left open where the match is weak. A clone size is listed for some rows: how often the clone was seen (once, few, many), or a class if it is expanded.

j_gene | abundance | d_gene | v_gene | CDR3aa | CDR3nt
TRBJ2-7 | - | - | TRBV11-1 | CASSSDPYEQYF | TGTGCCAGCAGCTCAGATCCCTACGAGCAGTACTTC
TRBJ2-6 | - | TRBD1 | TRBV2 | CASSEQGALSGANVLTF | TGTGCCAGCAGTGAACAGGGGGCCCTCTCTGGGGCCAACGTCCTGACTTTC
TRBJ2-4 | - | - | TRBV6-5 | CASGASLDLDIQYF | TGTGCCAGCGGGGCCAGTTTGGATTTGGACATTCAGTACTTC
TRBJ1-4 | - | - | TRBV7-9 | CASSFTRISTNEKLFF | TGTGCCAGCAGCTTTACACGTATCTCAACTAATGAAAAACTGTTTTTT
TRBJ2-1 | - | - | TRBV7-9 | CASSLDPNNEQFF | TGTGCCAGCAGCTTAGATCCCAACAATGAGCAGTTCTTC
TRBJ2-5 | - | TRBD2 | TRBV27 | CASSFGLGVETQYF | TGTGCCAGCAGTTTTGGACTAGGGGTGGAGACCCAGTACTTC
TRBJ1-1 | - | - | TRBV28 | CASGRAGEAFF | TGTGCCAGTGGCAGGGCTGGTGAAGCTTTCTTT
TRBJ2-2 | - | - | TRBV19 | CASGGWSGLNTGELFF | TGTGCCAGTGGAGGCTGGTCGGGACTGAACACCGGGGAGCTGTTTTTT
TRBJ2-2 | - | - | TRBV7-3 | CASSYLAAGTGELFF | TGTGCCAGCAGCTATTTAGCGGCAGGCACCGGGGAGCTGTTTTTT
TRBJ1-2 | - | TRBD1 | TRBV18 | CASSPARGSGYTF | TGTGCCAGCTCACCCGCCAGGGGGTCGGGCTACACCTTC
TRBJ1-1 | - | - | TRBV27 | CASSPGLSTEAFF | TGTGCCAGCAGTCCAGGACTGAGCACTGAAGCTTTCTTT
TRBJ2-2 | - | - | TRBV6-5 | CASSYSLGHTGELFF | TGTGCCAGCAGTTACTCGCTGGGGCACACCGGGGAGCTGTTTTTT
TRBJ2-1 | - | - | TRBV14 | CASSQGAGVINEQFF | TGTGCCAGCAGCCAAGGTGCAGGGGTTATCAATGAGCAGTTCTTC
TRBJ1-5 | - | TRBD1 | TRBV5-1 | CASSLAGTDYQPQHF | TGCGCCAGCAGCTTGGCCGGGACAGACTATCAGCCCCAGCATTTT
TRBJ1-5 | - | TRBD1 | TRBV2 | CASRPGQVNQPQHF | TGTGCCAGCAGACCCGGACAGGTCAATCAGCCCCAGCATTTT
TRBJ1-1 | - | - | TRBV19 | CASRGGARATTEAFF | TGTGCCAGTAGAGGTGGGGCCAGGGCGACCACTGAAGCTTTCTTT
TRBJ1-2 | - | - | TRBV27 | CASSTPGAPYGYTF | TGTGCCAGCAGCACCCCTGGGGCCCCTTATGGCTACACCTTC
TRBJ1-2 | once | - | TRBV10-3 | CAISDRGAPNYGYTF | TGTGCCATCAGTGATAGAGGAGCCCCTAACTATGGCTACACCTTC
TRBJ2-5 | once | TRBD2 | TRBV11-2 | CASNPGGGGRETQYF | TGTGCCAGCAACCCCGGGGGGGGCGGGAGAGAGACCCAGTACTTC
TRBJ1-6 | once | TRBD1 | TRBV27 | CASSSRTGTGDSPLHF | TGTGCCAGCAGTTCCCGCACCGGGACAGGGGACTCACCCCTCCACTTT
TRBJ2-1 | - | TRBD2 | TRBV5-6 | CASSQTPTSGGAREQFF | TGTGCCAGCAGCCAAACCCCGACTAGCGGGGGGGCCCGTGAGCAGTTCTTC
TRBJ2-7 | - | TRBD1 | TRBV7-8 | CASSAGTGGIYEQYF | TGTGCCAGCAGCGCCGGGACAGGGGGCATCTACGAGCAGTACTTC
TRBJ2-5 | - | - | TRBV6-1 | CASSENRLASRETQYF | TGTGCCAGCAGTGAAAATCGGCTAGCCTCGCGGGAGACCCAGTACTTC
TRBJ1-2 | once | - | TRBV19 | CASSNQGNVAYGYTF | TGTGCCAGTAGTAATCAGGGAAATGTCGCGTACGGCTACACCTTC
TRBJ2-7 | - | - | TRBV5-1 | CASSLYLGEEQYF | TGCGCCAGCAGCTTGTATCTGGGCGAGGAGCAGTACTTC
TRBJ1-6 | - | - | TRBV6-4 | CASPGRESSYNSPLHF | TGTGCCAGCCCGGGGCGGGAGAGCTCCTATAATTCACCCCTCCACTTT
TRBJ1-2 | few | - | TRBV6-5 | CASSSFDGYTF | TGTGCCAGCAGTTCCTTCGATGGCTACACCTTC
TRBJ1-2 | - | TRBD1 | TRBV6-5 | CASRPLTGILYGYTF | TGTGCCAGCAGACCGCTGACAGGGATCCTCTATGGCTACACCTTC
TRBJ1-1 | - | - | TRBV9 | CASGNPARRRGNTEAFF | TGTGCCAGCGGAAATCCGGCCAGGCGCCGGGGGAACACTGAAGCTTTCTTT
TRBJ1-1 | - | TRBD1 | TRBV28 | CASTYRGYTEAFF | TGTGCCAGCACCTACAGGGGCTACACTGAAGCTTTCTTT
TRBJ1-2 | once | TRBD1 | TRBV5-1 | CASSPGQGANYGYTF | TGCGCCAGCAGCCCAGGACAGGGGGCTAACTATGGCTACACCTTC